A selection of T cell receptor beta chains follows, all from one sample in a study of cytomegalovirus exposure and HLA in healthy donors. The repertoire was sequenced with immunoSEQ multiplex PCR; TCRdb's copy has only in-frame clones and lacks some. The repertoire has more than 95,000 clones, over 9.5% of them found once; the top ten carry more than 5%. The sequenced sample consisted of PBMCs. These TCRs come from a man aged 35 to 55 in good health and CMV-seropositive. CDR3s include the opening cysteine and the closing phenylalanine or tryptophan. D genes are given only for firm matches. Only some rows state a clone size, as once, few, many or a class for expanded clones.

D: NA; J: TRBJ2-2; V: TRBV7-3; size: NA; DNA: TGTGCCAGCAGCACGGGAGGACAGGGTGCCGGGGAGCTGTTTTTT; CDR3: CASSTGGQGAGELFF
D: TRBD2; J: TRBJ2-1; V: TRBV28; size: few; DNA: TGTGCCAGCAGTTTATACGAGACTAGCGGATACTACAATGAGCAGTTCTTC; CDR3: CASSLYETSGYYNEQFF
D: NA; J: TRBJ1-4; V: TRBV19; size: NA; DNA: TGTGCCAGTAGTGTCAGTGCAACTAATGAAAAACTGTTTTTT; CDR3: CASSVSATNEKLFF
D: NA; J: TRBJ1-1; V: TRBV19; size: few; DNA: TGTGCCAGTAGTATTTGGGCAAACACTGAAGCTTTCTTT; CDR3: CASSIWANTEAFF
D: NA; J: TRBJ1-5; V: TRBV7-2; size: NA; DNA: TGTGCCAGCAGCTTAGGCGACAGATTAAATCAGCCCCAGCATTTT; CDR3: CASSLGDRLNQPQHF
D: TRBD2; J: TRBJ2-3; V: TRBV6-1; size: few; DNA: TGTGCCAGCAATTTCCGGGAGGTCGATACGCAGTATTTT; CDR3: CASNFREVDTQYF
D: NA; J: TRBJ1-1; V: TRBV9; size: few; DNA: TGTGCCAGCAGCGCCAACCGGGAAAGAAACACTGAAGCTTTCTTT; CDR3: CASSANRERNTEAFF
D: NA; J: TRBJ2-2; V: TRBV1; size: NA; DNA: TGCACCAGCAGCCAAGAAGGGACTAGCGGTTACACCGGGGAGCTGTTTTTT; CDR3: CTSSQEGTSGYTGELFF
D: TRBD1; J: TRBJ1-1; V: TRBV19; size: few; DNA: TGTGCCAGTAGTCCAAGACAGGGGGGCACTGAAGCTTTCTTT; CDR3: CASSPRQGGTEAFF
D: TRBD2; J: TRBJ2-2; V: TRBV5-4; size: few; DNA: TGTGCCAGCAGCCCCCTCGGTGTGGGCGGGAGGAAAGCCGGGGAGCTGTTTTTT; CDR3: CASSPLGVGGRKAGELFF
D: NA; J: TRBJ1-3; V: TRBV5-6; size: few; DNA: TGTGCCAGCAGCTCCCTAGGAAACACCATATATTTT; CDR3: CASSSLGNTIYF
D: NA; J: TRBJ1-2; V: TRBV6-5; size: few; DNA: TGTGCCAGCAGTTACTCGAGCCTGGGGGCAGGGGGCTACACCTTC; CDR3: CASSYSSLGAGGYTF
D: TRBD2; J: TRBJ2-1; V: TRBV27; size: NA; DNA: TGTGCCAGCAGTTTAATACCGGGAGTAGCGGGAGACAATGAGCAGTTCTTC; CDR3: CASSLIPGVAGDNEQFF
D: NA; J: TRBJ2-5; V: TRBV6-5; size: few; DNA: TGTGCCAGCAGTTGGGACTTACAAGAGACCCAGTACTTC; CDR3: CASSWDLQETQYF
D: TRBD2; J: TRBJ2-1; V: TRBV5-5; size: NA; DNA: TGTGCCAGCAGCTTTGAACCGGGACTAGCGGGAGACGATGAGCAGTTCTTC; CDR3: CASSFEPGLAGDDEQFF
D: NA; J: TRBJ2-3; V: TRBV5-1; size: few; DNA: TGCGCCAGCAGCTACTCGATTCAGGGTAGCACAGATACGCAGTATTTT; CDR3: CASSYSIQGSTDTQYF
D: TRBD2; J: TRBJ2-2; V: TRBV5-1; size: NA; DNA: TGCGCCAGCAGCTTGAGAGCGGGAAGCGATCCCGGGGAGCTGTTTTTT; CDR3: CASSLRAGSDPGELFF
D: NA; J: TRBJ1-2; V: TRBV6-5; size: few; DNA: TGTGCCAGCAGCCTAGCCCCTAACTATGGCTACACCTTC; CDR3: CASSLAPNYGYTF
D: TRBD1; J: TRBJ1-4; V: TRBV6-1; size: NA; DNA: TGTGCCAGCAGAGAAAGGGACAGGGAGGTTGGTCGCACTAATGAAAAACTGTTTTTT; CDR3: CASRERDREVGRTNEKLFF
D: NA; J: TRBJ1-4; V: TRBV6-6; size: NA; DNA: TGTGCCAGCAGCTCCTCTCTGACAGCAGTTAATGAAAAACTGTTTTTT; CDR3: CASSSSLTAVNEKLFF
D: NA; J: TRBJ1-5; V: TRBV30; size: few; DNA: TGTGCCTGGGCCGGACTCAATCAGCCCCAGCATTTT; CDR3: CAWAGLNQPQHF
D: NA; J: TRBJ2-7; V: TRBV7-9; size: few; DNA: TGTGCCAGCAGCTTAGGGGGGGAGGCCCGCTCCTACGAGCAGTACTTC; CDR3: CASSLGGEARSYEQYF
D: TRBD1; J: TRBJ2-7; V: TRBV29-1; size: NA; DNA: TGCAGCGTTGACGGTGGACAGGCCTACGAGCAGTACTTC; CDR3: CSVDGGQAYEQYF
D: TRBD1; J: TRBJ1-2; V: TRBV5-4; size: NA; DNA: TGTGCCAGCAGCTCCCGGGACAGCTATGGCTACACCTTC; CDR3: CASSSRDSYGYTF
D: NA; J: TRBJ1-4; V: TRBV10-3; size: NA; DNA: TGTGCCATCAGTGACCTAAATGAAAAACTGTTTTTT; CDR3: CAISDLNEKLFF
D: TRBD1; J: TRBJ2-1; V: TRBV7-9; size: NA; DNA: TGTGCCAGCACAACAGGGGGCCCCAATGAGCAGTTCTTC; CDR3: CASTTGGPNEQFF
D: NA; J: TRBJ2-5; V: TRBV10-3; size: few; DNA: TGTGCCATACAGGGTGTGGGAGAGACCCAGTACTTC; CDR3: CAIQGVGETQYF
D: TRBD2; J: TRBJ2-1; V: TRBV6-6; size: few; DNA: TGTGCCAGCAGTCCACGACTAGCGGGAGGGGTTGAGCAGTTCTTC; CDR3: CASSPRLAGGVEQFF
D: NA; J: TRBJ2-1; V: TRBV5-4; size: many; DNA: TGTGCCAGCAGCCTAGGACTGGGCAGCTCCTACAATGAGCAGTTCTTC; CDR3: CASSLGLGSSYNEQFF
D: NA; J: TRBJ2-7; V: TRBV9; size: few; DNA: TGTGCCAGCAGCGCCGACTATTTGGGGGAGCAGTACTTC; CDR3: CASSADYLGEQYF
D: NA; J: TRBJ2-1; V: TRBV6-1; size: NA; DNA: TGTGCCAGCACTAGCGTTTATGAGCAGTTCTTC; CDR3: CASTSVYEQFF
D: NA; J: TRBJ2-5; V: TRBV4-1; size: NA; DNA: TGCGCCAGCAGCCGAAACCAGGGGAGACAAGAGACCCAGTACTTC; CDR3: CASSRNQGRQETQYF
D: NA; J: TRBJ2-7; V: TRBV19; size: few; DNA: TGTGCCAGTAGTACACAGGGCTACGAGCAGTACTTC; CDR3: CASSTQGYEQYF
D: NA; J: TRBJ2-6; V: TRBV5-1; size: few; DNA: TGCGCCAGCAGCTTGTTTGTCGGTTCTGGGGCCAACGTCCTGACTTTC; CDR3: CASSLFVGSGANVLTF